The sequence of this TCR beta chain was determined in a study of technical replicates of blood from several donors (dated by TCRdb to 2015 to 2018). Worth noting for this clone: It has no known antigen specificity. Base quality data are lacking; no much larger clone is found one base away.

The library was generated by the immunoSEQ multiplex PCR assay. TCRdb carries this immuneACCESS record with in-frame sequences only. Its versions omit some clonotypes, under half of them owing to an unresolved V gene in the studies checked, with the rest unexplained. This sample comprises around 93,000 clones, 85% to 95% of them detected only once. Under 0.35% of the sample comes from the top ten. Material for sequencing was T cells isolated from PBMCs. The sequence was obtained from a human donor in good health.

The DNA sequence reads TGTGCCAGCAGTCTGCAGGGACAGGTCTACGAGCAGTACTTC. It encodes CASSLQGQVYEQYF. This receptor chain uses TRBV27 and TRBJ2-7; 8 central nucleotides agree with TRBD1. From the cysteine up to the phenylalanine, the CDR3 has a length of 14 residues. Of the read, only the CDR3 DNA is kept; its 42 bases are in frame from base 1. Clipping removes 5 bases from V and 3 bases from J, with 6 as the unmatched junction base count. CDR1 and CDR2 (MNHEY, SMNVEV) derive from the germline V gene (reference sequence).